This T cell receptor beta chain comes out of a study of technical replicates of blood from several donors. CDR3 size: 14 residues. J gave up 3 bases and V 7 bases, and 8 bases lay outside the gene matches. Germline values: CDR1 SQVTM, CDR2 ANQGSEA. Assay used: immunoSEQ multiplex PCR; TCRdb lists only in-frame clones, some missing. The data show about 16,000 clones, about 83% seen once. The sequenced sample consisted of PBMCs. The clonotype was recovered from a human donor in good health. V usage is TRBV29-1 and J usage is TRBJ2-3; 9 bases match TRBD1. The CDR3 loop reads CSGGQGRVTDTQYF. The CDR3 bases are TGCAGCGGAGGACAGGGGAGGGTAACAGATACGCAGTATTTT.